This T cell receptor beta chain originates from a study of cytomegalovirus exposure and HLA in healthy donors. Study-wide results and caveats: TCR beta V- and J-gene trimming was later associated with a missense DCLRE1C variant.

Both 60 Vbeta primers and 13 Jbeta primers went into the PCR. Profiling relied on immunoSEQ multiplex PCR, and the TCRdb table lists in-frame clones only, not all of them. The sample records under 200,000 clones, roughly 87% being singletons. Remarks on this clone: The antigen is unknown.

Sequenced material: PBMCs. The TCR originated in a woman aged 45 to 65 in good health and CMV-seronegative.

CDR3 amino acids: CASSLRGGSWNEQFF. The DNA for the CDR3 is TGTGCCAGCAGCCTTAGGGGCGGGAGCTGGAATGAGCAGTTCTTC. This chain connects TRBV5-4 to TRBJ2-1; the match to TRBD2 covers 7 bases. The J segment lost 7 bases and the V segment lost 4 bases, leaving 11 bases of the junction unmatched. The CDR3 totals 15 residues. CDR1 SGHNT and CDR2 YYREEE come from the germline V gene (reference sequence).